The entry that follows covers one T cell receptor beta chain sequence. Its antigen remains unidentified. These data belong to a study of shared clonotypes between healthy human individuals. The study, taken as a whole, reports: The study generally estimated greater richness for naive than memory subsets. Rarefaction demonstrated incomplete sorted-subset sequencing despite large depth.

The CDR3 is 19 amino acids. The V gene's germline CDR1 is MDHEN and CDR2 SYDVKM. V was pared by 6 bases and J by 3 bases, with 19 bases of the junction left unmatched. Over several immunoSEQ plates, each subset's genomic DNA was distributed in even portions. Replicate PCRs run on sorted subsets employed roughly 190 ng DNA, around 27,000 T cell genomes. Method: immunoSEQ multiplex PCR; TCRdb's copy keeps in-frame clones and lacks some. The data show roughly 120,000 clones, with under 70% seen just once and 20% to 25% held by the top ten. The sequenced material came from memory CD8+ T cells sorted from blood. As to subset: CD45RO+ cells pooled with CCR7-negative TemRA cells. The gene calls are TRBV28 and TRBJ2-2; 7 nucleotides align to TRBD2. This receptor was obtained from a woman aged 30 to 39 in good health. DNA for the CDR3: TGTGCCAGCAGCCCTGGGGGGGTGGTACGGGAGTGGTACACCGGGGAGCTGTTTTTT. Its protein is CASSPGGVVREWYTGELFF.